This T cell receptor (beta chain) appears in the sequencing data of a study of cytomegalovirus exposure and HLA in healthy donors. Both 60 Vbeta primers and 13 Jbeta primers went into the PCR. Sequenced by immunoSEQ multiplex PCR; TCRdb stores in-frame clones only, minus some. The sample comprises more than 140,000 clones, approximately 80% of which are singletons, and under 2% rests with the top ten. This clone was found a few times. Its antigen is not identified. V was shortened by 4 bases and J by 0 bases, with 16 bases between the two germline ends. Germline CDR1 and CDR2: MDHEN and SYDVKM. The length of the CDR3 is 16 residues. General study results and limits: In a later analysis, DRB1 alleles had the most associated TCRs; HLA-C alleles the fewest.

Although they were nominally healthy when sampled, donors likely had unrecorded immune exposures. The rearrangement uses TRBV28 and TRBJ2-7, with a tentative D call TRBD2 (5 bases). The clonotype comes from a middle-aged woman in good health and CMV-seronegative. Sequenced material: PBMCs. The CDR3 DNA is TGTGCCAGCAGTTCCCCCCTGGAGCGGAGCTCCTACGAGCAGTACTTC. This sequence encodes CASSSPLERSSYEQYF.